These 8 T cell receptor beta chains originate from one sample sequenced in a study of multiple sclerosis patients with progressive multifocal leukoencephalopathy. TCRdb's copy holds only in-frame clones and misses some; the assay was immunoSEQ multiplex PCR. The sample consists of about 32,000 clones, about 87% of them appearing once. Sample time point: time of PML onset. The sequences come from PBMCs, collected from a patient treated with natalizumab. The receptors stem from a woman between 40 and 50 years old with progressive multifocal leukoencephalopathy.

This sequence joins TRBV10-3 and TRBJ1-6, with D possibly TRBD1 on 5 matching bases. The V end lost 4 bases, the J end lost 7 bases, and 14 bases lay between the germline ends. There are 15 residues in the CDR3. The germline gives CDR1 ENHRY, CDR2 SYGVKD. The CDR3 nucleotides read TGTGCCATCAGTGGGGGGGAAGGACCAAATTCACCCCTCCACTTT. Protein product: CAISGGEGPNSPLHF.

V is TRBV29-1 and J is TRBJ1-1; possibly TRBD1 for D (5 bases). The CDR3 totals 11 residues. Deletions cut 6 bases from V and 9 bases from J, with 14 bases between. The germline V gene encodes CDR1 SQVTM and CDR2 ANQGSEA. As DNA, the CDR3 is TGCAGCGTCCGGTCAGAGGGGAAAGCTTTCTTT. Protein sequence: CSVRSEGKAFF.

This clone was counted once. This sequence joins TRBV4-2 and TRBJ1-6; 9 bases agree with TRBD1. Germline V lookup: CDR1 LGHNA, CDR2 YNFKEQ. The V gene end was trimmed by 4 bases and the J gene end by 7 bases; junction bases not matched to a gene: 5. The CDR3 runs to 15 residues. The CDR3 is CASSRGQGANSPLHF. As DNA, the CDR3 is TGTGCCAGCAGCCGGGGACAGGGCGCGAATTCACCCCTCCACTTT.

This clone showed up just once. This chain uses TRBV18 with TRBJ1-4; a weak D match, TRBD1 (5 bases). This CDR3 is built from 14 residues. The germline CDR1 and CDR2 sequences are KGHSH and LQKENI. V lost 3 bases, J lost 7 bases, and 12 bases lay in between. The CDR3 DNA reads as TGTGCCAGCTCACCGGCGATTGGGGGTGAAAAACTGTTTTTT. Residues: CASSPAIGGEKLFF.

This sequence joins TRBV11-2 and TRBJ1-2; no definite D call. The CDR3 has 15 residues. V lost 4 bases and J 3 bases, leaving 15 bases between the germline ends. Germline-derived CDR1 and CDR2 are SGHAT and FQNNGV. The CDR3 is CASSSLREPHYGYTF. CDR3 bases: TGTGCCAGCAGCTCCTTAAGGGAGCCCCACTATGGCTACACCTTC.

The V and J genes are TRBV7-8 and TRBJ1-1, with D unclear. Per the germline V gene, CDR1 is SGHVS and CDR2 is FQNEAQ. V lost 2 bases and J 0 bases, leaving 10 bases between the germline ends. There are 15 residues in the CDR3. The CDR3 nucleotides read TGTGCCAGCAGCTTACGGTGGGATATGAACACTGAAGCTTTCTTT. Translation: CASSLRWDMNTEAFF.

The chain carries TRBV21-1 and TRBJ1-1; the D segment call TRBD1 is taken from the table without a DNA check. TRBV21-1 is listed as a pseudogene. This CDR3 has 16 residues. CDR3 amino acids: CASSPQVQGESTEAFF. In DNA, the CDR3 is TGTGCCAGCAGCCCCCAGGTTCAGGGGGAGTCCACTGAAGCTTTCTTT.

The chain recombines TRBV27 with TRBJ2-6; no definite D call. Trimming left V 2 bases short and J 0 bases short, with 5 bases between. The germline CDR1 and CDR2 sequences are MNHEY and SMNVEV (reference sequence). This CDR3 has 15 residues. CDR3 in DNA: TGTGCCAGCAGTTTAAGCAGCTCTGGGGCCAACGTCCTGACTTTC. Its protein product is CASSLSSSGANVLTF.